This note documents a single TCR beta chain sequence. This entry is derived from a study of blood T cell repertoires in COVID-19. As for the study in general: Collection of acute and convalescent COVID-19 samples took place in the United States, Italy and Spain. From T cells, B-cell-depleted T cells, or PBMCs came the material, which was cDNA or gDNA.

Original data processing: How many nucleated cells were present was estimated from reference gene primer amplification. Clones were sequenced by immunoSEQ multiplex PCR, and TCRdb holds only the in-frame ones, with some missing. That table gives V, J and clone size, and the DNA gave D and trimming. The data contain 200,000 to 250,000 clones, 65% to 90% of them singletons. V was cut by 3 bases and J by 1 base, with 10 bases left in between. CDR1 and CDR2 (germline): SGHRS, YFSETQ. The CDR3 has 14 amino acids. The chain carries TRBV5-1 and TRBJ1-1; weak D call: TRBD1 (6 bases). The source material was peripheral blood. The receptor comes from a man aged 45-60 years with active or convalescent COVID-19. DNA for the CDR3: TGCGCCAGCAGCTCTGGCAGGGGGAACACTGAAGCTTTCTTT. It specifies CASSSGRGNTEAFF.